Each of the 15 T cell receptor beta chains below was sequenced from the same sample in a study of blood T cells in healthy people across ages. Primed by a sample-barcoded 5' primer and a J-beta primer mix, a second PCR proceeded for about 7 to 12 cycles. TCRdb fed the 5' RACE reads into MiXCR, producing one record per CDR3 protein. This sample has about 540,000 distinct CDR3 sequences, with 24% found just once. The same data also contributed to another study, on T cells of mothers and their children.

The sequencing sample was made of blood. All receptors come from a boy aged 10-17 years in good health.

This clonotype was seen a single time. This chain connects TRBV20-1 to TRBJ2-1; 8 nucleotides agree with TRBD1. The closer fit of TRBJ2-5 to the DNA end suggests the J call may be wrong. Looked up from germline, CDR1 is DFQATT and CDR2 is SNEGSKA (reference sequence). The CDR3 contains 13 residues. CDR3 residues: CSATRTGKETQYF. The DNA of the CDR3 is TGCAGTGCTACGCGGACAGGGAAGGAGACCCAGTACTTC.

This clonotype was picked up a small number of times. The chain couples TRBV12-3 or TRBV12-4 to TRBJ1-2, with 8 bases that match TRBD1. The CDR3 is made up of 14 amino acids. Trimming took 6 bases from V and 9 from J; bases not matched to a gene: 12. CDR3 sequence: CASSSGGSRGRYTF. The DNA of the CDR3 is TGTGCCAGCAGCTCAGGGGGCTCAAGGGGACGCTACACCTTC.

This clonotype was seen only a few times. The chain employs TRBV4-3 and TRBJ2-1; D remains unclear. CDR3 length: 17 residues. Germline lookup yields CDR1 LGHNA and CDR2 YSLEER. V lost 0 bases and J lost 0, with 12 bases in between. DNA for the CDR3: TGCGCCAGCAGCCAAGACCGGCCAGGTTTCTCCTACAATGAGCAGTTCTTC. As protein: CASSQDRPGFSYNEQFF.

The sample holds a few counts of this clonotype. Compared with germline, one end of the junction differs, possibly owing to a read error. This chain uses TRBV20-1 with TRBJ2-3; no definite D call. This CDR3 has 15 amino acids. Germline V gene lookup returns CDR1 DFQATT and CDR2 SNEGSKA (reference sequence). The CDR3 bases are TGCAGTGCTAGAGATTGGAGACGGCACACAGATACGCGGTATTTT. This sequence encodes CSARDWRRHTDTRYF.

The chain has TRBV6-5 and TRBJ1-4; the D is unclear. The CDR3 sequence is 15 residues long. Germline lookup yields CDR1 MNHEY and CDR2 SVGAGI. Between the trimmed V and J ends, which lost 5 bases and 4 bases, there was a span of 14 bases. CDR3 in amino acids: CASSKGGVNNEKLFF. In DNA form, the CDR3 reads TGTGCCAGCAGTAAGGGTGGGGTTAATAATGAAAAACTGTTTTTT.

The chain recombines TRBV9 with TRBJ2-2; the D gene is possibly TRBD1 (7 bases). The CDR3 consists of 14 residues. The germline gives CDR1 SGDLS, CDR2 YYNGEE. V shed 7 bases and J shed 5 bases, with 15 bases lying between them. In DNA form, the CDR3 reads TGTGCCAGCGAGAGGGCAGGGGGGACCGGGGAGCTGTTTTTT. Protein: CASERAGGTGELFF.

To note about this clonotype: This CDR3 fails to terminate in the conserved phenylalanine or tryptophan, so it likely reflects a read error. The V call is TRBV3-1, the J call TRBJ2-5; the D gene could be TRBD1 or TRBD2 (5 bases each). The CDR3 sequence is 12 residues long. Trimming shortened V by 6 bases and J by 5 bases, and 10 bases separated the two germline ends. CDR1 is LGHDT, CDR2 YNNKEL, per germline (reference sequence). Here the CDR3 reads CASRRGEETQYL. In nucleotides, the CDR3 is TGTGCCAGCAGGAGGGGTGAGGAGACCCAGTACCTC.

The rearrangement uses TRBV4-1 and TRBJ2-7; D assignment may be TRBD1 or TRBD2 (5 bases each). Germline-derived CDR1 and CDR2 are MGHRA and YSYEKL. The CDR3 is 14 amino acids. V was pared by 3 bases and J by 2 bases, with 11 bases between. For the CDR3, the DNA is TGCGCCAGCAGCCAGACTCCGGGGCCCTACGAGCAGTACTTC. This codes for CASSQTPGPYEQYF.

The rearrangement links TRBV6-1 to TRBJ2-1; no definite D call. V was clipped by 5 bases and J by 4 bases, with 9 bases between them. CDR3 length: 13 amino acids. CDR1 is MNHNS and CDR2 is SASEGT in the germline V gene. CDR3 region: CASSLQDYNEQFF. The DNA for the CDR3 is TGTGCCAGCAGTTTGCAGGATTACAATGAGCAGTTCTTC.

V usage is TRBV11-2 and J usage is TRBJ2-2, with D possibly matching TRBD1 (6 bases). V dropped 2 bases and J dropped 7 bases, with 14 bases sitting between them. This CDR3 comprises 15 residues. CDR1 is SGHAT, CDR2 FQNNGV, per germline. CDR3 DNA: TGTGCCAGCAGCTTACTCCAGGGGCGGGTCGGGGAGCTGTTTTTT. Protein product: CASSLLQGRVGELFF.

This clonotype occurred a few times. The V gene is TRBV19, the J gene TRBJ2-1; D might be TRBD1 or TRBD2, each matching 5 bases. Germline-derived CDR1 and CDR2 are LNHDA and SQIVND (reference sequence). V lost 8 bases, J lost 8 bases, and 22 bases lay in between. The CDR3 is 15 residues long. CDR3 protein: CASALASGGGDEQFF. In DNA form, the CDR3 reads TGTGCCAGTGCCCTGGCTAGTGGGGGTGGGGATGAGCAGTTCTTC.

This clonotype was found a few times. In nucleotides, the CDR3 is TGTGCCAGCAGCCCAGGGTCCCCGAGCTCCTACGAGCAGTACTTC. Translating it yields CASSPGSPSSYEQYF. The chain uses TRBV5-4 and TRBJ2-5; D is perhaps TRBD1 (5 bases). The J call may be mistaken, given a closer DNA end match to TRBJ2-7. The CDR3 has 15 amino acids. The V gene's germline CDR1 is SGHNT and CDR2 YYREEE (reference sequence).

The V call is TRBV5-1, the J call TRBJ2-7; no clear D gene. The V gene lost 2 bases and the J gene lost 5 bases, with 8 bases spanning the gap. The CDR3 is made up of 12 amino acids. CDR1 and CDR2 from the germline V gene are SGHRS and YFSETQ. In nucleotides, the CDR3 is TGCGCCAGCAGCTTAGTCCTCAACGAGCAGTACTTC. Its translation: CASSLVLNEQYF.

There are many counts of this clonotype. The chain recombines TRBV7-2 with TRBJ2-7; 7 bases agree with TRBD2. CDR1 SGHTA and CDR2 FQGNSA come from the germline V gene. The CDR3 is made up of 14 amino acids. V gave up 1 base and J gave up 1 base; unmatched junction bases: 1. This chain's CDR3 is CASSLGGGSYEQYF. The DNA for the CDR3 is TGTGCCAGCAGCTTAGGGGGGGGATCCTACGAGCAGTACTTC. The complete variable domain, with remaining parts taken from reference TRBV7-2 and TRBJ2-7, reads GAGVSQSPSNKVTEKGKDVELRCDPISGHTALYWYRQSLGQGLEFLIYFQGNSAPDKSGLPSDRFSAERTGGSVSTLTIQRTQQEDSAVYLCASSLGGGSYEQYFGPGTRLTVT.

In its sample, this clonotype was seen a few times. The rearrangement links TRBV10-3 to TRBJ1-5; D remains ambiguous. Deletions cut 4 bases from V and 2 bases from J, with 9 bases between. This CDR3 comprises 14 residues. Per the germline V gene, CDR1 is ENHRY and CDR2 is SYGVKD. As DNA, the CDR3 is TGTGCCATCAGTGCAGGTGAAGGCAATCAGCCCCAGCATTTT. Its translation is CAISAGEGNQPQHF.